The following is a T cell receptor beta chain sequence with its context. Using immunoSEQ multiplex PCR, the repertoire was profiled, and TCRdb retains in-frame clones only, with some absent. The table records about 16,000 clones, almost 70% of them present only once. The data belong to a study of tumor-infiltrating lymphocytes in localized non-small cell lung cancer. Per germline, CDR1 KGHSH and CDR2 LQKENI. Trimming cost V 3 bases and J 6 bases, with 18 bases left between them. The CDR3 spans 16 residues. Material: lung tumor tissue. The sequence came from a human donor with non-small cell lung cancer. V usage is TRBV18 and J usage is TRBJ2-1, with a possible D match to TRBD1 (6 bases). CDR3 sequence reads: CASSPGLGASGNEQFF. The CDR3 coding sequence is TGTGCCAGCTCACCGGGGTTGGGGGCTTCTGGCAATGAGCAGTTCTTC.